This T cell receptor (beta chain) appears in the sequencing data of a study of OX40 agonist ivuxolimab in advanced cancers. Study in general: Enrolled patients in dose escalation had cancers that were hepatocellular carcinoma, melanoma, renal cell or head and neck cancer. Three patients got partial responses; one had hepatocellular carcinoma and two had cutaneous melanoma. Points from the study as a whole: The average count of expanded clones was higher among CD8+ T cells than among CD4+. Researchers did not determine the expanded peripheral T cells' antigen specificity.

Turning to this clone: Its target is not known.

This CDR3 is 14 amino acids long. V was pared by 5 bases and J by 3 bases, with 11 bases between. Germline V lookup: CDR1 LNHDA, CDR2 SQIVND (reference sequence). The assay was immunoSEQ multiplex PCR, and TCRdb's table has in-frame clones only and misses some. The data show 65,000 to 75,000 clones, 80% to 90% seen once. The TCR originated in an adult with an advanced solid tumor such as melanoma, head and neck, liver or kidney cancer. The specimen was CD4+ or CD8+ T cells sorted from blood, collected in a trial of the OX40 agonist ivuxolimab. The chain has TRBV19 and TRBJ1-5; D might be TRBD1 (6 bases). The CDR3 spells CASSSTGPNQPQHF. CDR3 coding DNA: TGTGCCAGTAGTTCGACAGGCCCCAATCAGCCCCAGCATTTT.